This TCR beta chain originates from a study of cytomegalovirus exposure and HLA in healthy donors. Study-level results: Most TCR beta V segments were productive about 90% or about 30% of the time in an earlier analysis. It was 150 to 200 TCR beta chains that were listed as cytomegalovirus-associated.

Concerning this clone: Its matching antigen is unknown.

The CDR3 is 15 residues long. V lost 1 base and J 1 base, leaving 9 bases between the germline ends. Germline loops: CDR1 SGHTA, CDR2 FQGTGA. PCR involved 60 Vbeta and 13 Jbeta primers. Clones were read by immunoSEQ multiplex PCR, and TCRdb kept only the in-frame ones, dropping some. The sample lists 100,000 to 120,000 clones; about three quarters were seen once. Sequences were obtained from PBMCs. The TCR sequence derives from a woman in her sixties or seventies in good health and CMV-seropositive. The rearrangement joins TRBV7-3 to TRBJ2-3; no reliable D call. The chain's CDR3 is CASSLRGSGTDTQYF. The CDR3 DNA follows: TGTGCCAGCAGCTTAAGAGGATCTGGCACAGATACGCAGTATTTT.